A selection of T cell receptor beta chains follows, all from one sample in a study of blood T cell repertoires in COVID-19. Method: immunoSEQ multiplex PCR; TCRdb's copy keeps in-frame clones and lacks some. The data show fewer than 350,000 clones, about 76% seen once. Material for sequencing was peripheral blood. These receptors originate from a woman aged 55 to 70 with active or convalescent COVID-19. Each CDR3 is given with its conserved first and last residue. Each record gives: V gene, D gene, J gene, clone size, CDR3 protein, CDR3 DNA. A D gene is named only where the DNA matches it firmly. Clone size, where shown, is once, few, many, or a class for clones that have expanded.

>TRBV7-2|TRBD2|TRBJ2-2|-
CASSGGVSGELFF
TGTGCCAGCAGCGGGGGGGTATCCGGGGAGCTGTTTTTT
>TRBV6-5|-|TRBJ1-4|once
CASSLDSPSAEKLFF
TGTGCCAGCAGTCTAGATTCACCCTCAGCTGAAAAACTGTTTTTT
>TRBV29-1|TRBD1|TRBJ1-5|-
CSVVSGGDQPQHF
TGCAGCGTTGTTTCAGGGGGTGATCAGCCCCAGCATTTT
>TRBV5-4|TRBD1|TRBJ1-6|-
CASSWGQSYNSPLHF
TGTGCCAGCAGCTGGGGACAGTCCTATAATTCACCCCTCCACTTT
>TRBV19|-|TRBJ1-6|-
CASKLRVASPLHF
TGTGCCAGTAAGCTGAGGGTGGCTTCACCCCTCCACTTT
>TRBV5-1|-|TRBJ1-2|once
CASSLQSEGYTF
TGCGCCAGCAGCTTGCAGTCGGAGGGCTACACCTTC
>TRBV6-1|-|TRBJ1-1|few
CASSERRRETEAFF
TGTGCCAGCAGTGAACGTCGCAGGGAAACTGAAGCTTTCTTT
>TRBV5-6|-|TRBJ1-3|-
CASSIRGTWPSGNTIYF
TGTGCCAGCAGCATACGAGGGACTTGGCCCTCTGGAAACACCATATATTTT
>TRBV11-3|TRBD2|TRBJ2-5|-
CASSLGTGTSGGAAETQYF
TGTGCCAGCAGCTTAGGAACCGGGACTAGCGGGGGGGCTGCGGAGACCCAGTACTTC
>TRBV2|-|TRBJ2-1|-
CASSVAQEQFF
TGTGCCAGCAGTGTAGCCCAAGAGCAGTTCTTC
>TRBV18|TRBD1|TRBJ1-1|-
CASSPRRQGGVNTEAFF
TGTGCCAGCTCACCCCGGCGACAGGGGGGGGTGAACACTGAAGCTTTCTTT
>TRBV5-1|-|TRBJ1-2|many
CASSPDSPSGYTF
TGCGCCAGCAGCCCGGACAGCCCCTCCGGCTACACCTTC
>TRBV20-1|TRBD1|TRBJ2-7|-
CSASPGQREQYF
TGCAGTGCTAGTCCGGGACAGAGGGAGCAGTACTTC
>TRBV7-2|TRBD2|TRBJ2-7|few
CASSLASGGAYEQYF
TGTGCCAGCAGCTTAGCAAGCGGGGGGGCCTACGAGCAGTACTTC
>TRBV5-6|-|TRBJ2-7|-
CASSREHRSSYEQYF
TGTGCCAGCAGCCGTGAGCACAGGAGCTCCTACGAGCAGTACTTC
>TRBV24-1|TRBD1|TRBJ2-2|-
CATSDANRGRGNTGELFF
TGTGCCACCAGTGATGCAAATAGGGGGCGCGGGAACACCGGGGAGCTGTTTTTT
>TRBV12-3/TRBV12-4|-|TRBJ2-7|-
CASRQGNEQYF
TGTGCCAGCAGGCAGGGGAACGAGCAGTACTTC
>TRBV7-3|TRBD1|TRBJ2-5|-
CASSLGRTGGETQYF
TGTGCCAGCAGCTTAGGGAGGACAGGGGGAGAGACCCAGTACTTC
>TRBV10-3|-|TRBJ2-3|-
CAISGLDSDTQYF
TGTGCCATCAGTGGACTGGACTCAGATACGCAGTATTTT
>TRBV2|TRBD2|TRBJ2-7|few
CASSDSVAGATRYEQYF
TGTGCCAGCAGTGATTCGGTAGCGGGGGCTACGCGCTACGAGCAGTACTTC
>TRBV5-6|TRBD1|TRBJ2-7|-
CASSQLGTGGYEQYF
TGTGCCAGCAGCCAGTTAGGGACAGGGGGCTACGAGCAGTACTTC
>TRBV2|-|TRBJ1-4|-
CASTTVRDINEKLFF
TGTGCCAGCACAACCGTTAGGGACATTAATGAAAAACTGTTTTTT
>TRBV9|-|TRBJ1-5|-
CASSVEANPGQPQHF
TGTGCCAGCAGCGTAGAGGCCAACCCAGGCCAGCCCCAGCATTTT
>TRBV7-6|-|TRBJ1-1|-
CASSLVDTEAFF
TGTGCCAGCAGCTTAGTCGACACTGAAGCTTTCTTT
>TRBV6-2/TRBV6-3|TRBD1|TRBJ1-2|-
CASSYNPTGQPNYGYTF
TGTGCCAGCAGTTATAACCCAACGGGACAGCCGAACTATGGCTACACCTTC
>TRBV6-5|-|TRBJ2-7|-
CASSMRTTEQYF
TGTGCCAGCAGTATGCGGACAACCGAGCAGTACTTC
>TRBV5-1|TRBD1|TRBJ1-1|-
CASSAGQGIFTEAFF
TGCGCCAGCAGCGCCGGACAGGGGATATTCACTGAAGCTTTCTTT
>TRBV11-2|TRBD1|TRBJ1-2|-
CASSFGLQGAGDNYGYTF
TGTGCCAGCAGCTTCGGGCTACAGGGGGCGGGGGATAACTATGGCTACACCTTC
>TRBV27|TRBD1|TRBJ1-1|few
CASSLTGMNTEAFF
TGTGCCAGCAGCCTGACAGGGATGAACACTGAAGCTTTCTTT
>TRBV11-3|TRBD2|TRBJ2-1|-
CASSLAGGHEQFF
TGTGCCAGCAGCTTAGCGGGGGGGCATGAGCAGTTCTTC
>TRBV6-2/TRBV6-3|TRBD1|TRBJ1-2|-
CASSRQGFYGYTF
TGTGCCAGCAGTCGACAGGGGTTCTATGGCTACACCTTC
>TRBV5-1|TRBD2|TRBJ2-1|-
CASSLGGGRDEQFF
TGCGCCAGCAGCTTGGGCGGGGGACGCGATGAGCAGTTCTTC
>TRBV6-5|-|TRBJ1-1|-
CASSSTENTEAFF
TGTGCCAGCAGCTCCACAGAGAACACTGAAGCTTTCTTT
>TRBV6-5|-|TRBJ1-4|-
CASSYARTTSSEKLFF
TGTGCCAGCAGTTACGCCAGGACAACCTCTAGTGAAAAACTGTTTTTT
>TRBV6-5|TRBD1|TRBJ1-2|-
CASGPRQGFYGYTF
TGTGCCAGCGGACCCCGACAGGGATTCTATGGCTACACCTTC
>TRBV12-3/TRBV12-4|-|TRBJ2-1|-
CASSAEWGGREFF
TGTGCCAGCAGCGCGGAGTGGGGGGGCAGGGAGTTCTTC
>TRBV11-1|-|TRBJ2-3|-
CASSLGGRYTTDTQYF
TGTGCCAGCAGCTTAGGGGGGAGGTACACCACAGATACGCAGTATTTT
>TRBV9|-|TRBJ2-2|-
CASSVGAGLDTGELFF
TGTGCCAGCAGCGTAGGTGCGGGGTTAGACACCGGGGAGCTGTTTTTT
>TRBV7-2|TRBD2|TRBJ2-5|once
CASTRAGVQETQYF
TGTGCCAGCACCAGAGCGGGGGTACAAGAGACCCAGTACTTC
>TRBV6-5|-|TRBJ1-2|-
CASSLRDSLLRGYTF
TGTGCCAGCAGTTTACGGGATTCTCTTTTGCGGGGCTACACCTTC
>TRBV2|-|TRBJ2-4|-
CASSPGILAKNIQYF
TGTGCCAGCAGCCCAGGGATTTTAGCCAAAAACATTCAGTACTTC
>TRBV4-3|-|TRBJ2-2|-
CASSQGTVNTGELFF
TGCGCCAGCAGCCAAGGGACTGTGAACACCGGGGAGCTGTTTTTT
>TRBV7-2|TRBD1|TRBJ1-2|-
CASSIPGQINYGYTF
TGTGCCAGCAGCATACCGGGACAGATTAACTATGGCTACACCTTC
>TRBV12-5|TRBD2|TRBJ2-5|-
CASGFLNLSGGYQETQYF
TGTGCTAGTGGTTTCCTGAATTTGTCGGGGGGGTACCAAGAGACCCAGTACTTC
>TRBV11-3|-|TRBJ2-3|-
CASSSRQNTQYF
TGTGCCAGCAGCTCCCGACAGAACACGCAGTATTTT
>TRBV6-5|-|TRBJ1-2|once
CASSYSWRASNYGYTF
TGTGCCAGCAGTTACTCGTGGAGGGCTTCTAACTATGGCTACACCTTC
>TRBV6-1|TRBD1|TRBJ1-2|-
CASSGSLTGTGDGYTF
TGTGCCAGCAGTGGATCCTTGACCGGGACAGGGGATGGCTACACCTTC
>TRBV4-3|TRBD2|TRBJ2-1|-
CASSQDPPSGGYNEQFF
TGCGCCAGCAGCCAAGATCCCCCTAGCGGGGGATATAATGAGCAGTTCTTC
>TRBV3-1/TRBV3-2|TRBD1|TRBJ1-6|-
CASSSRGNNSPLHF
TGTGCCAGCAGCTCCAGGGGGAATAATTCACCCCTCCACTTT
>TRBV11-2|-|TRBJ2-7|-
CASSLLPAGTQRNYEQYF
TGTGCCAGCAGCTTACTACCCGCCGGGACACAAAGGAACTACGAGCAGTACTTC
>TRBV20-1|TRBD1|TRBJ1-2|few
CSASGRGTDDYGYTF
TGCAGTGCTAGTGGCAGGGGGACAGATGACTATGGCTACACCTTC